The present entry profiles one T cell receptor (beta chain) with its context. The CDR3 runs 14 residues. In germline, CDR1 is MNHEY, CDR2 SVGAGI. V was cut by 0 bases and J by 3 bases, with 8 bases left in between. This sample was taken from a study of blood T cells in healthy people across ages. A J-beta primer mix and a sample-barcoded 5' primer were used in a second PCR of roughly 7 to 12 cycles. TCRdb re-called the 5' RACE reads through MiXCR, storing one row per CDR3 protein. The sample holds 800,000 to 950,000 distinct CDR3 sequences, under 40% seen once. The genes are TRBV6-5 and TRBJ2-5; perhaps D is TRBD1 or TRBD2 (5 bases each). The sample was blood. The sequence was obtained from a man in his late teens or twenties in good health. CDR3 sequence: CASSYSGVKETQYF. The CDR3 nucleotides read TGTGCCAGCAGTTACTCGGGGGTAAAAGAGACCCAGTACTTC.